This TCR beta chain was identified in a study of blood T cell repertoires in COVID-19. Study context: Collection of acute and convalescent COVID-19 samples took place in the United States, Italy and Spain.

Libraries were prepared by immunoSEQ multiplex PCR; TCRdb keeps only in-frame clonotypes and omits some of them. The sample holds just over 90,000 clones; 90% are singletons and the top ten take about 1.5%. The CDR3 runs to 15 residues. Trimming took 7 bases from V and 3 from J, leaving 17 bases between them. Germline V gene sequence: CDR1 SGHRS, CDR2 YFSETQ. This sequence originates from a human donor with active COVID-19. The donor label of this sample is uncertain. The sample comprised peripheral blood. The chain combines TRBV5-1 with TRBJ2-1; TRBD2 is a possible D gene (5 bases). In DNA form, the CDR3 reads TGCGCCAGCGTCGAAGGCCCGGGAAGCTACAATGAGCAGTTCTTC. This codes for CASVEGPGSYNEQFF.